These 20 T cell receptor beta chains were all obtained from the same sample, sequenced in a study of blood T cell repertoires in COVID-19. Profiled with immunoSEQ multiplex PCR; TCRdb holds only in-frame clones, not every one. Among some 80,000 clones, approximately 85% were seen once, and the ten largest hold 5.4%. The sequenced sample was peripheral blood. The source of these receptors is a woman at least 80 years old with active or convalescent COVID-19.

The genes are TRBV14 and TRBJ2-1; 8 nucleotides align to TRBD2. Germline V lookup: CDR1 SGHDN, CDR2 FVKESK. The CDR3 consists of 16 residues. The junction had 7 bases not matched to a gene; V was cut back by 2 bases and J by 4 bases. The CDR3 coding sequence is TGTGCCAGCAGCCAATTCCCCAGCGGGGGATACAATGAGCAGTTCTTC. Translated, it gives CASSQFPSGGYNEQFF.

This clone was seen just once. The chain carries TRBV6-2 or TRBV6-3 and TRBJ2-1; 7 nucleotides agree with TRBD2. V lost 2 bases, J lost 4 bases, and 11 bases stayed unmatched. The CDR3 runs 17 residues. Per the germline V gene, CDR1 is MNHEY and CDR2 is SVGEGT. The DNA for the CDR3 is TGTGCCAGCAGTTACGGGAGGGTGAGGCAAGCGTACAATGAGCAGTTCTTC. Its protein is CASSYGRVRQAYNEQFF.

This sequence joins TRBV19 and TRBJ2-5; the match to TRBD2 covers 13 bases. The CDR3 is 15 amino acids. Germline CDR1 and CDR2: LNHDA and SQIVND (reference sequence). J gave up 3 bases and V 6 bases, and 4 bases lay outside the gene matches. The CDR3 DNA is TGTGCCAGTAGGTGGACTAGCGGGAGTGAAGAGACCCAGTACTTC. Its translation: CASRWTSGSEETQYF.

The chain links TRBV5-1 to TRBJ2-3, with D possibly being TRBD2 (6 bases). This CDR3 region has 16 residues. Trimming shortened V by 6 bases and J by 0 bases, and 17 bases separated the two germline ends. From germline, CDR1 is SGHRS and CDR2 YFSETQ. The CDR3, as DNA: TGCGCCAGCACCCCGGGGGTGATAAGTAGCACAGATACGCAGTATTTT. Amino acids: CASTPGVISSTDTQYF.

The chain has TRBV14 and TRBJ1-2; 7 positions agree with TRBD1. CDR1 is SGHDN, CDR2 FVKESK, per germline. Trimming took 4 bases from V and 8 from J; bases not matched to a gene: 13. This CDR3 contains 15 residues. CDR3 protein: CASSRPGTAWGGYTF. CDR3 bases: TGTGCCAGCAGCCGCCCCGGGACAGCCTGGGGGGGCTACACCTTC.

A single count supports this clone. This chain connects TRBV5-4 to TRBJ1-4; D not resolved. V lost 0 bases to trimming and J lost 0 bases, with 6 bases between them. Looked up from germline, CDR1 is SGHNT and CDR2 is YYREEE (reference sequence). CDR3 length: 15 amino acids. The CDR3: CASSLGGATNEKLFF. In DNA, the CDR3 is TGTGCCAGCAGCTTGGGGGGAGCAACTAATGAAAAACTGTTTTTT. Combining the CDR3 with reference TRBV5-4 and TRBJ1-4 gives the whole variable domain ETGVTQSPTHLIKTRGQQVTLRCSSQSGHNTVSWYQQALGQGPQFIFQYYREEENGRGNFPPRFSGLQFPNYSSELNVNALELDDSALYLCASSLGGATNEKLFFGSGTQLSVL.

The chain couples TRBV19 to TRBJ1-3; 8 bases line up with TRBD1. This CDR3 region has 15 residues. V shed 3 bases and J 0 bases; nucleotides not matched to a gene: 1. The germline V gene has CDR1 LNHDA and CDR2 SQIVND (reference sequence). Here the CDR3 reads CASSMDRDSGNTIYF. CDR3 bases: TGTGCCAGTAGTATGGACAGGGACTCTGGAAACACCATATATTTT.

The CDR3, as DNA: TGTGCCAGCAGAGTAGCGGGGGGAAAAAACAATGAGCAGTTCTTC. Amino acid sequence: CASRVAGGKNNEQFF. The chain couples TRBV6-5 to TRBJ2-1; 10 bases agree with TRBD2. The CDR3 is 15 residues long. V lost 6 bases and J lost 5; bases outside the gene matches: 7. Germline-derived CDR1 and CDR2 are MNHEY and SVGAGI.

The genes are TRBV18 and TRBJ1-6; TRBD1 matches 10 bases. CDR1 is KGHSH and CDR2 is LQKENI in the germline V gene. Unmatched junction bases numbered 7, after V lost 6 bases and J lost 8 bases. CDR3 length equals 15 residues. CDR3 region: CASSKIGQGDSPLHF. CDR3 nucleotides: TGTGCCAGCTCCAAAATAGGACAGGGGGATTCACCCCTCCACTTT.

This rearrangement joins TRBV7-2 to TRBJ2-2, with 7 positions matching TRBD2. The germline V gene has CDR1 SGHTA and CDR2 FQGNSA. The V and J ends lost 4 bases and 6 bases, in that order; junction bases with no gene match: 5. The CDR3 has 14 amino acids. This chain's CDR3 is CASSWGLSSGELFF. The DNA for the CDR3 is TGTGCCAGCAGCTGGGGACTATCGTCCGGGGAGCTGTTTTTT.

Only a few counts were recorded for this clone. The gene calls are TRBV9 and TRBJ2-1; TRBD2 might be the D (6 bases). Per the germline V gene, CDR1 is SGDLS and CDR2 is YYNGEE. CDR3 length: 16 amino acids. Trimming took off 3 bases at V and 5 bases at J, with 18 bases between the two ends. CDR3 in amino acids: CASSAGGPGLDNEQFF. In DNA, the CDR3 is TGTGCCAGCAGCGCTGGGGGACCGGGACTTGACAATGAGCAGTTCTTC.

The chain links TRBV5-6 to TRBJ2-1, with a weak D call TRBD1 (6 bases). Trimming cost V 4 bases and J 0 bases, with 11 bases left between them. CDR1 and CDR2 from the germline V gene are SGHDT and YYEEEE. This CDR3 contains 15 residues. CDR3 bases: TGTGCCAGCAGCCCCACAGGGAGCTCCTACAATGAGCAGTTCTTC. Protein product: CASSPTGSSYNEQFF.

The rearrangement joins TRBV24-1 to TRBJ2-4, with TRBD1 identical over 7 bases. Per the germline V gene, CDR1 is KGHDR and CDR2 is SFDVKD. CDR3 length: 16 amino acids. J gave up 2 bases and V 12 bases, and 15 bases lay outside the gene matches. The chain's CDR3 is CASQGVLDVPKNIQYF. CDR3 DNA sequence: TGTGCCTCCCAGGGGGTGTTGGATGTCCCCAAAAACATTCAGTACTTC.

This rearrangement joins TRBV27 to TRBJ2-7, with 10 bases that match TRBD2. Germline CDR1 MNHEY, CDR2 SMNVEV (reference sequence). The CDR3 is 16 amino acids. The V segment lost 5 bases and the J segment 0 bases; nucleotides outside the gene matches: 7. The CDR3 is CASSPLAGGLSYEQYF. The CDR3 DNA reads as TGTGCCAGCAGTCCCTTAGCGGGGGGTCTCTCCTACGAGCAGTACTTC.

This chain's CDR3 is CSVEGQGQGTQYF. CDR3 bases: TGCAGCGTTGAGGGACAGGGTCAAGGTACGCAGTATTTT. The J gene is TRBJ2-3, the V gene TRBV29-1, with 9 positions matching TRBD1. Germline CDR1 reads SQVTM; CDR2 reads ANQGSEA. The CDR3 is made up of 13 amino acids. V trimming: 3 bases; J trimming: 8 bases; junction bases outside the gene matches: 6.

The chain carries TRBV9 and TRBJ2-4; TRBD2 might be the D (6 bases). CDR1 and CDR2 (germline): SGDLS, YYNGEE. V gave up 0 bases and J gave up 8 bases, with 15 bases separating them. CDR3 length: 15 residues. The CDR3 region is CASSVAGTGKDIQYF. CDR3 nucleotide sequence: TGTGCCAGCAGCGTAGCTGGGACTGGCAAGGACATTCAGTACTTC.

This chain joins TRBV11-2 and TRBJ2-7; perhaps TRBD2 as D (6 bases). The CDR3 loop spans 14 amino acids. Trimming took 5 bases from V and 3 from J, leaving 14 bases between them. Germline loops: CDR1 SGHAT, CDR2 FQNNGV. CDR3: CASSERERHYEQYF. Here the CDR3 DNA reads TGTGCCAGCAGCGAACGGGAGAGACACTACGAGCAGTACTTC.

The rearrangement joins TRBV19 to TRBJ2-7; TRBD1 matches 10 bases. Trimming took 6 bases from V and 2 from J; bases not matched to a gene: 7. This CDR3 spans 15 amino acids. The germline V gene has CDR1 LNHDA and CDR2 SQIVND (reference sequence). Written as DNA, the CDR3 is TGTGCCAGTAGATCTGACAGGGGGCTCCCCTACGAGCAGTACTTC. Encoded protein: CASRSDRGLPYEQYF.

The V and J genes are TRBV10-3 and TRBJ2-7, with 13 bases fitting TRBD2. After removal of 8 bases from V and 0 bases from J, the junction contained 4 bases not matched to a gene. This CDR3 contains 15 residues. The germline gives CDR1 ENHRY, CDR2 SYGVKD. Here the CDR3 reads CAIGLAGASSYEQYF. The CDR3 nucleotides read TGTGCCATCGGACTAGCGGGGGCCAGCTCCTACGAGCAGTACTTC.

V usage is TRBV29-1 and J usage is TRBJ2-3; D may be TRBD2 (5 bases). The germline CDR1 and CDR2 sequences are SQVTM and ANQGSEA. V was shortened by 2 bases and J by 3 bases, with 12 bases between the two germline ends. There are 14 residues in the CDR3. The CDR3 reads CSVESVGGTDTQYF. CDR3 sequence (DNA): TGCAGCGTTGAATCGGTCGGCGGGACAGATACGCAGTATTTT.